The entry below gives a single TCR beta chain sequence along with its context. Its antigen is undetermined. These data belong to a study of T cells in Graves' hyperthyroidism and ophthalmopathy. Study background: Peripheral blood was secured at the point of initial diagnosis, before any treatment. Regarding the study as a whole: Blood also held most thyroid clonotypes expanded beyond 0.001. The model made its ophthalmopathy prediction, and onset followed a median roughly 6.5 months later.

Patients affected by ophthalmopathy presented a Clinical Activity Score of at least 3, a NOSPECS grade of at least 4, and disease duration below 3 months. Amplification of TCR beta CDR3 regions used RNA as the template. TCR CDR3 regions were first amplified by RT-PCR with HTBI primers. Using its own MiXCR run on the multiplex PCR reads, TCRdb lists one record per CDR3 protein. In the table there are fewer than 500,000 distinct CDR3 sequences, roughly 14% of which are singletons. This CDR3 contains 18 residues. Looked up from germline, CDR1 is MNHNY and CDR2 is SVGAGI (reference sequence). Unmatched junction bases numbered 10, after V lost 0 bases and J lost 0 bases.

The sample taken for sequencing was blood. The sequence was collected from a woman in her twenties or thirties with Graves' ophthalmopathy. The chain recombines TRBV6-6 with TRBJ2-7; the match to TRBD2 covers 8 bases. CDR3: CASSYSIRLAGSSYEQYF. DNA of the CDR3: TGTGCCAGCAGTTACTCGATTCGGTTAGCGGGGAGCTCCTACGAGCAGTACTTC.